Each of the 23 T cell receptor beta chains below was sequenced from the same sample in a study of Graves' ophthalmopathy and Graves' hyperthyroidism. As the template, RNA transcripts were used to amplify TCR beta CDR3 regions. Scientists carried out first-round RT-PCR using HTBI primers and then a second-round multiplex PCR. TCRdb re-analysed the multiplex PCR reads in MiXCR, keeping a single row per CDR3 protein. The table lists 500,000 to 700,000 distinct CDR3 sequences, 20% to 25% of them singletons. Sequences were obtained from peripheral blood. The receptor set was obtained from a woman aged 18-29 years with stable Graves' hyperthyroidism. Some clones in this sample may be carry-over from other donors' samples.

This clonotype was counted between two and nine times. J is TRBJ2-7 and V is TRBV5-1, with TRBD1 matching 7 bases. The germline V gene encodes CDR1 SGHRS and CDR2 YFSETQ. The junction had 9 bases not matched to a gene; V was cut back by 2 bases and J by 4 bases. CDR3 length equals 15 residues. CDR3 region: CASSFSVTGLYEQYF. The CDR3 DNA reads as TGCGCCAGCAGCTTTTCGGTGACAGGGCTTTACGAGCAGTACTTC.

This chain joins TRBV19 and TRBJ1-5; D ambiguous. The CDR3 has 14 residues. Germline values: CDR1 LNHDA, CDR2 SQIVND (reference sequence). V was clipped by 4 bases and J by 6 bases, with 13 bases between them. CDR3 amino acids: CASSKVGTGQPQHF. In nucleotides, the CDR3 is TGTGCCAGTAGTAAGGTTGGTACGGGTCAGCCCCAGCATTTT.

The J gene is TRBJ1-1, the V gene TRBV4-1; D is unresolved. The CDR3 is 15 amino acids. Between the trimmed V and J ends, which lost 8 bases and 1 base, there was a span of 17 bases. Germline assignment: CDR1 MGHRA and CDR2 YSYEKL. The CDR3 region is CASGPGERANTEAFF. DNA for the CDR3: TGCGCCAGCGGCCCCGGAGAGAGAGCGAACACTGAAGCTTTCTTT.

The gene calls are TRBV20-1 and TRBJ2-7; 8 bases are shared with TRBD1. The J segment lost 4 bases and the V segment lost 5 bases, leaving 10 bases of the junction unmatched. CDR3 length equals 14 residues. The germline CDR1 and CDR2 sequences are DFQATT and SNEGSKA (reference sequence). The CDR3 spells CSAEDRGEGYEQYF. The CDR3 nucleotides are TGCAGTGCTGAAGACAGGGGTGAGGGATACGAGCAGTACTTC.

CDR3 loop: CASDEGNEQYF. The CDR3 nucleotides read TGTGCCAGCGACGAAGGGAACGAGCAGTACTTC. The rearrangement joins TRBV11-2 to TRBJ2-7; no definite D call. The CDR3 runs to 11 residues. Between the trimmed V and J ends, which lost 8 bases and 5 bases, there was a span of 10 bases. Germline V lookup: CDR1 SGHAT, CDR2 FQNNGV.

This clonotype was counted between two and nine times. This chain uses TRBV6-1 with TRBJ2-7; 12 bases align to TRBD2. Trimming took 6 bases from V and 0 from J; bases not matched to a gene: 3. The CDR3 sequence is 15 residues long. Germline V gene sequence: CDR1 MNHNS, CDR2 SASEGT. This CDR3 is CASRMTSGSSYEQYF. CDR3 nucleotide sequence: TGTGCCAGCAGAATGACTAGCGGGAGCTCCTACGAGCAGTACTTC.

V gene TRBV4-2 combines with J gene TRBJ2-7; D may be TRBD1 (6 bases). V shed 4 bases and J shed 3 bases, with 16 bases lying between them. CDR1 and CDR2 from the germline V gene are LGHNA and YNFKEQ. The CDR3 is 15 amino acids. CDR3 residues: CASSPQGSLSYEQYF. The CDR3 nucleotides are TGTGCCAGCAGCCCCCAGGGGTCCTTGAGCTACGAGCAGTACTTC.

This clonotype has ten or more counts. The chain recombines TRBV7-2 with TRBJ2-7; 9 bases agree with TRBD2. This CDR3 has 15 residues. Unmatched junction bases numbered 4, after V lost 1 base and J lost 3 bases. Germline assignment: CDR1 SGHTA and CDR2 FQGNSA. CDR3 DNA: TGTGCCAGCAGCTTAGTGACTAGCGGCCTCTACGAGCAGTACTTC. Encoded protein: CASSLVTSGLYEQYF.

This clonotype was seen repeatedly, ten times or more. The V call is TRBV18, the J call TRBJ2-2; TRBD1 or TRBD2 may be the D gene (5 bases each). V was shortened by 2 bases and J by 3 bases, with 7 bases between the two germline ends. Germline lookup yields CDR1 KGHSH and CDR2 LQKENI. This CDR3 is built from 14 residues. The CDR3 DNA reads as TGTGCCAGCTCACCAGGGACGGACACCGGGGAGCTGTTTTTT. Translated, it gives CASSPGTDTGELFF.

This clonotype occurred a few times. The chain has TRBV6-5 and TRBJ2-7; D unresolved. V gave up 3 bases and J gave up 1 base, with 13 bases separating them. Per germline, CDR1 MNHEY and CDR2 SVGAGI. The CDR3 totals 15 residues. The CDR3 DNA reads TGTGCCAGCAGTTATATTGGGGATGGGTCCTACGAGCAGTACTTC. The encoded protein is CASSYIGDGSYEQYF.

To note about this clonotype: A read error is possible here, since a much larger clone lies one base away. The CDR3: CASSQSILAGTRANTGEPFF. The CDR3 region has the DNA TGTGCCAGCAGCCAAAGTATACTAGCGGGAACAAGAGCGAACACCGGGGAGCCGTTTTTT. The chain has TRBV14 and TRBJ2-2, with 10 bases identical to TRBD2. The CDR3 covers 20 residues. Per the germline V gene, CDR1 is SGHDN and CDR2 is FVKESK. The whole variable domain, remainder taken from reference TRBV14 and TRBJ2-2, is EAGVTQFPSHSVIEKGQTVTLRCDPISGHDNLYWYRRVMGKEIKFLLHFVKESKQDESGMPNNRFLAERTGGTYSTLKVQPAELEDSGVYFCASSQSILAGTRANTGEPFFGEGSRLTVL.

CDR3 sequence (DNA): TGTGCCAGCAGCCGGTCCTGGGCGACTGAAGCTTTCTTT. Translating gives CASSRSWATEAFF. The chain uses TRBV7-9 and TRBJ1-1; no definite D call. Trimming took off 5 bases at V and 5 bases at J, with 12 bases between the two ends. The V gene's germline CDR1 is SEHNR and CDR2 FQNEAQ (reference sequence). CDR3 size: 13 residues.

The CDR3 protein is CSAGTGVAGYTF. As DNA, the CDR3 is TGCAGTGCTGGCACAGGGGTGGCGGGCTACACCTTC. The chain has TRBV20-1 and TRBJ1-2; 7 bases are a match to TRBD1. J lost 8 bases, V lost 5 bases, and 8 bases had no gene match. Germline CDR1 and CDR2: DFQATT and SNEGSKA (reference sequence). The length of the CDR3 is 12 residues.

The CDR3 is CASSPGERFQYF. The DNA of the CDR3 is TGTGCCAGCAGCCCAGGTGAAAGATTTCAGTACTTC. The V gene is TRBV2, the J gene TRBJ2-4; the D is unclear. CDR3 length: 12 amino acids. Trimming took off 6 bases at V and 11 bases at J, with 14 bases between the two ends. From germline, CDR1 is SNHLY and CDR2 FYNNEI. Full variable domain (outside the CDR3, taken from reference TRBV2 and TRBJ2-4): EPEVTQTPSHQVTQMGQEVILRCVPISNHLYFYWYRQILGQKVEFLVSFYNNEISEKSEIFDDQFSVERPDGSNFTLKIRSTKLEDSAMYFCASSPGERFQYFGAGTRLSVL.

The V call is TRBV19, the J call TRBJ1-2; TRBD1 matches 10 bases. Losses at the gene ends were 7 bases for V and 9 bases for J; bases not matched to a gene: 14. The length of the CDR3 is 15 residues. CDR1 is LNHDA, CDR2 SQIVND, per germline (reference sequence). Here the CDR3 reads CASTLNPGTGERYTF. In DNA form, the CDR3 reads TGTGCCAGTACTTTAAACCCCGGGACAGGGGAGCGCTACACCTTC. Full variable domain (missing parts from reference TRBV19 and TRBJ1-2): DGGITQSPKYLFRKEGQNVTLSCEQNLNHDAMYWYRQDPGQGLRLIYYSQIVNDFQKGDIAEGYSVSREKKESFPLTVTSAQKNPTAFYLCASTLNPGTGERYTFGSGTRLTVV.

This chain connects TRBV6-1 to TRBJ1-2; no clear D gene. Trimming stripped 8 bases from V and 9 bases from J, with 13 bases between. This CDR3 contains 11 residues. The V gene's germline CDR1 is MNHNS and CDR2 SASEGT. CDR3 nucleotides: TGTGCCAGCCCGTCGAGGTTACGCTACACCTTC. It specifies CASPSRLRYTF.

In this sample, this clonotype turned up many times. This chain joins TRBV25-1 and TRBJ1-1; D perhaps matches TRBD1 (6 bases). Trimming pared 3 bases from V and 1 base from J, leaving 9 bases between. CDR3 length equals 14 residues. CDR1 and CDR2 from the germline V gene are MGHDK and SYGVNS. In DNA, the CDR3 is TGTGCCAGCAGTGATCGGACAGCGAACACTGAAGCTTTCTTT. Protein: CASSDRTANTEAFF.

The chain carries TRBV9 and TRBJ1-2; no clear D gene. CDR3 length: 13 residues. Germline V gene lookup returns CDR1 SGDLS and CDR2 YYNGEE. V was trimmed by 3 bases and J by 8 bases, leaving 14 bases between them. CDR3 residues: CASSATSSEGYTF. For the CDR3, the DNA is TGTGCCAGCAGCGCTACATCGTCGGAAGGCTACACCTTC.

This clonotype has ten or more counts. The chain recombines TRBV6-5 with TRBJ2-7; unclear D gene. Looked up from germline, CDR1 is MNHEY and CDR2 is SVGAGI. V was clipped by 7 bases and J by 0 bases, with 10 bases between them. The CDR3 loop spans 13 amino acids. The chain's CDR3 is CASTPGPSYEQYF. The CDR3 nucleotides are TGTGCCAGCACCCCTGGCCCCTCCTACGAGCAGTACTTC.

The table lists this clonotype with many counts. One end of the junction fails to match germline, which may point to a read error. V usage is TRBV13 and J usage is TRBJ2-7; D may be TRBD1 (6 bases). The length of the CDR3 is 14 residues. Germline CDR1 PRHDT, CDR2 FYEKMQ (reference sequence). CDR3: CASRLEVGGYEQYF. For the CDR3, the DNA is TGTGCCAGCAGATTAGAGGTAGGGGGCTACGAGCAGTACTTC.

This clonotype was observed many times. The chain is built from TRBV6-8 and TRBJ2-7; D call uncertain. The germline gives CDR1 MNHGY, CDR2 SAAAGT. V shed 5 bases and J shed 0 bases, with 14 bases lying between them. The CDR3 totals 15 residues. The CDR3 sequence is CASSLQSVLSYEQYF. The CDR3 nucleotides are TGTGCCAGCAGTCTCCAGTCCGTCCTCTCCTACGAGCAGTACTTC.

This clonotype was recorded many times. The chain joins TRBV29-1 to TRBJ2-5, with a possible D match to TRBD1 (6 bases). This CDR3 comprises 11 residues. Germline CDR1 SQVTM, CDR2 ANQGSEA. V was cut by 8 bases and J by 2 bases, with 9 bases left in between. The CDR3 DNA is TGCAGCCAGGGGATACAAGAGACCCAGTACTTC. Translation: CSQGIQETQYF. The full variable domain, in which reference TRBV29-1 and TRBJ2-5 provide the parts outside the CDR3, is SAVISQKPSRDICQRGTSLTIQCQVDSQVTMMFWYRQQPGQSLTLIATANQGSEATYESGFVIDKFPISRPNLTFSTLTVSNMSPEDSSIYLCSQGIQETQYFGPGTRLLVL.

A word on this clonotype: The junction does not match germline at one end; this may be a read error. The chain combines TRBV6-2 or TRBV6-3 with TRBJ2-7, with 7 bases lining up with TRBD2. CDR3 length: 14 residues. Per germline, CDR1 MNHEY and CDR2 SVGEGT. CDR3 coding DNA: TGTGCCATCAGTTTCCGGGGGGTCTCCTACGAGCAGTACTTC. It yields the protein CAISFRGVSYEQYF.